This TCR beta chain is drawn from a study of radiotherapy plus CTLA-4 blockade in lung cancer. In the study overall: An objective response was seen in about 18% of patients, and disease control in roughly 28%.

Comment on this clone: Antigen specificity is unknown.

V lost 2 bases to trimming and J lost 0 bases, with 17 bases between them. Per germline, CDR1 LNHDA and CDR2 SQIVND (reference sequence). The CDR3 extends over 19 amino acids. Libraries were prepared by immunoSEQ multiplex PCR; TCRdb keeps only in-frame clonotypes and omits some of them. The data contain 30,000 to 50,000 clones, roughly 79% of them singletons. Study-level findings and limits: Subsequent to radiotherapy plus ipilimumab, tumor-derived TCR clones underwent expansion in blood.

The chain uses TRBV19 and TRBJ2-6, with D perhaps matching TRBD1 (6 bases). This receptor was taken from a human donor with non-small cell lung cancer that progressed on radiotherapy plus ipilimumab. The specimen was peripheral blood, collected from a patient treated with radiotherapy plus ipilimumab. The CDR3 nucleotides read TGTGCCAGTAGTATATCCACGGACAGAGTTGCCTCTGGGGCCAACGTCCTGACTTTC. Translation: CASSISTDRVASGANVLTF.